These 18 T cell receptor beta chains share one sample of origin, sequenced in a study of cytomegalovirus exposure and HLA in healthy donors. This PCR relied on a set of 60 Vbeta primers and 13 Jbeta primers. Generated by immunoSEQ multiplex PCR, the TCRdb table keeps only in-frame clones and is missing some. The table shows around 95,000 clones, with roughly 80% occurring only once. The sequenced material came from PBMCs. These receptor sequences come from a man in his thirties or forties in good health and CMV-seropositive.

This clone was counted between two and nine times. The V call is TRBV21-1, the J call TRBJ1-2. TRBV21-1 is listed as a pseudogene. The CDR3 has 18 residues. The CDR3 nucleotides are TGTGCCAGCAGCAGAAATACCCCTCGGGTCCATACGAACTATGGCTACACCTTC. Translated, it gives CASSRNTPRVHTNYGYTF.

The chain has TRBV27 and TRBJ1-1; D uncertain. From germline, CDR1 is MNHEY and CDR2 SMNVEV (reference sequence). This CDR3 comprises 15 residues. Trimming took 3 bases from V and 1 from J, leaving 12 bases between them. The CDR3 DNA is TGTGCCAGCAGTTTCTCCCAACTACCGAACACTGAAGCTTTCTTT. It specifies CASSFSQLPNTEAFF.

The count of this clone is one. The chain links TRBV7-3 to TRBJ2-5; D may be TRBD1 (8 bases). The CDR3 is 16 residues long. Germline V gene sequence: CDR1 SGHTA, CDR2 FQGTGA. The V and J ends lost 5 bases and 1 base respectively, with 17 bases between them. Here the CDR3 reads CASSPHRGGTQETQYF. In DNA, the CDR3 is TGTGCCAGCAGCCCCCACAGGGGGGGGACCCAAGAGACCCAGTACTTC.

The CDR3 nucleotides read TGTGCCAGCAGTTACGGGGCGCGGAATTCACCCCTCCACTTT. Translation gives CASSYGARNSPLHF. The chain uses TRBV6-5 and TRBJ1-6; tentatively, D is TRBD1 (5 bases). The CDR3 runs to 14 residues. Germline V lookup: CDR1 MNHEY, CDR2 SVGAGI. Between the trimmed V and J ends, which lost 2 bases and 7 bases, there was a span of 9 bases.

The chain combines TRBV4-2 with TRBJ2-1; D is possibly TRBD2 (7 bases). The length of the CDR3 is 17 residues. V shed 1 base and J shed 7 bases, with 20 bases lying between them. Per the germline V gene, CDR1 is LGHNA and CDR2 is YNFKEQ. The CDR3, as DNA: TGTGCCAGCAGCCAAGTCCTACTAGGGGGGGCTCGTAATGAGCAGTTCTTC. It specifies CASSQVLLGGARNEQFF.

The rearrangement links TRBV27 to TRBJ2-7; 11 nucleotides agree with TRBD1. Germline CDR1 reads MNHEY; CDR2 reads SMNVEV (reference sequence). This CDR3 contains 16 residues. With V trimmed by 0 bases and J by 3 bases, 4 bases remained unmatched. DNA for the CDR3: TGTGCCAGCAGTTTATCAAGGGACAGGGGGAACTACGAGCAGTACTTC. Its protein product is CASSLSRDRGNYEQYF.

CDR3 amino acids: CASSVSRGREKLFF. The CDR3 DNA sequence: TGTGCCAGCAGCGTAAGCAGGGGGAGAGAAAAACTGTTTTTT. The chain uses TRBV9 and TRBJ1-4, with TRBD1 matching 7 bases. V lost 1 base, J lost 8 bases, and 5 bases stayed unmatched. The CDR3 totals 14 residues. Germline V gives CDR1 SGDLS, CDR2 YYNGEE.

The chain joins TRBV6-1 to TRBJ2-7; 7 nucleotides line up with TRBD2. After removal of 2 bases from V and 1 base from J, the junction contained 5 bases not matched to a gene. The CDR3 is 15 residues long. Germline V gives CDR1 MNHNS, CDR2 SASEGT. The CDR3 here is CASSESASGSYEQYF. The CDR3 DNA reads as TGTGCCAGCAGTGAATCAGCTAGCGGATCCTACGAGCAGTACTTC.

CDR3 in DNA: TGTGCCAGCAGCCCAGGGGGAAGCTCCTATAATTCACCCCTCCACTTT. It codes for CASSPGGSSYNSPLHF. This rearrangement joins TRBV9 to TRBJ1-6; TRBD1 matches at 7 bases. The V and J ends lost 4 bases and 0 bases, in that order; junction bases with no gene match: 4. CDR1 is SGDLS and CDR2 is YYNGEE in the germline V gene. CDR3 length: 16 amino acids.

The gene calls are TRBV29-1 and TRBJ2-1, with 10 bases lining up with TRBD2. The ends lost 2 bases at V and 7 bases at J; junction bases unmatched: 14. The CDR3 consists of 17 residues. Germline V gives CDR1 SQVTM, CDR2 ANQGSEA. CDR3 sequence: CSVELVWSAGGRNEQFF. The CDR3, as DNA: TGCAGCGTTGAATTGGTTTGGTCAGCGGGGGGGAGGAATGAGCAGTTCTTC.

V is TRBV5-4 and J is TRBJ1-3, with 7 bases that match TRBD1. Unmatched junction bases numbered 4, after V lost 2 bases and J lost 2 bases. CDR1 SGHNT and CDR2 YYREEE come from the germline V gene (reference sequence). CDR3 length equals 15 residues. The CDR3 DNA is TGTGCCAGCAGCTTCAACAGGGGTGCTGGAAACACCATATATTTT. This gives the protein CASSFNRGAGNTIYF. The full variable domain, with the rest looked up from reference TRBV5-4 and TRBJ1-3, is ETGVTQSPTHLIKTRGQQVTLRCSSQSGHNTVSWYQQALGQGPQFIFQYYREEENGRGNFPPRFSGLQFPNYSSELNVNALELDDSALYLCASSFNRGAGNTIYFGEGSWLTVV.

The chain is built from TRBV30 and TRBJ2-1; 10 bases align to TRBD1. The CDR3 has 16 amino acids. Germline V gene sequence: CDR1 GTSNPN, CDR2 SVGIG (reference sequence). Trimming at V came to 4 bases and at J to 4 bases, leaving 10 bases not matched to a gene. The CDR3 coding sequence is TGTGCCTGGACCCAATTCCGGGACAGGGGATACAATGAGCAGTTCTTC. This gives the protein CAWTQFRDRGYNEQFF.

The rearrangement joins TRBV7-3 to TRBJ1-4; the D gene is possibly TRBD1 (5 bases). From germline, CDR1 is SGHTA and CDR2 FQGTGA. The CDR3 has 15 residues. V dropped 2 bases and J dropped 1 base, with 8 bases sitting between them. The CDR3 region has the DNA TGTGCCAGCAGCTTACGGGGGGTAACTAATGAAAAACTGTTTTTT. Translated, it gives CASSLRGVTNEKLFF.

This clone was counted between two and nine times. The chain has TRBV5-4 and TRBJ2-3; a possible D gene is TRBD2 (6 bases). The length of the CDR3 is 16 residues. V lost 0 bases to trimming and J lost 0 bases, with 11 bases between them. CDR1 SGHNT and CDR2 YYREEE come from the germline V gene (reference sequence). The CDR3 region is CASSLDRGRSTDTQYF. The CDR3 nucleotides are TGTGCCAGCAGCTTGGATCGGGGGAGAAGCACAGATACGCAGTATTTT.

The V call is TRBV10-3, the J call TRBJ2-1; 9 nucleotides agree with TRBD1. The CDR3 has 16 residues. Germline assignment: CDR1 ENHRY and CDR2 SYGVKD. The junction had 5 bases not matched to a gene; V was cut back by 1 base and J by 4 bases. CDR3 amino acids: CAISELQGARYNEQFF. CDR3 sequence (DNA): TGTGCCATCAGTGAGTTACAGGGGGCGCGGTACAATGAGCAGTTCTTC.

The chain carries TRBV7-9 and TRBJ2-5, with unresolved D. The J call may not be correct, given that the DNA end is closer to TRBJ2-7. The CDR3 has 11 residues. Germline CDR1 SEHNR, CDR2 FQNEAQ (reference sequence). CDR3 sequence (DNA): TGTGCCAGCAGCATGAACTACGAGCAGTACTTC. Translation: CASSMNYEQYF.

The rearrangement links TRBV2 to TRBJ1-4; D is possibly TRBD1 (5 bases). The CDR3 is 13 residues long. The V end lost 11 bases, the J end lost 0 bases, and 10 bases lay between the germline ends. Germline values: CDR1 SNHLY, CDR2 FYNNEI. The CDR3 sequence: CAGQVSTNEKLFF. Written as DNA, the CDR3 is TGTGCCGGACAAGTATCAACTAATGAAAAACTGTTTTTT.

The chain recombines TRBV4-1 with TRBJ2-3; TRBD2 might be the D (6 bases). The CDR3 contains 17 residues. Trimming removed 0 bases from V and 0 bases from J, with 13 bases in between. The germline V gene has CDR1 MGHRA and CDR2 YSYEKL. This chain's CDR3 is CASSQDTVGTSTDTQYF. CDR3 nucleotides: TGCGCCAGCAGCCAAGATACGGTGGGGACTAGCACAGATACGCAGTATTTT.